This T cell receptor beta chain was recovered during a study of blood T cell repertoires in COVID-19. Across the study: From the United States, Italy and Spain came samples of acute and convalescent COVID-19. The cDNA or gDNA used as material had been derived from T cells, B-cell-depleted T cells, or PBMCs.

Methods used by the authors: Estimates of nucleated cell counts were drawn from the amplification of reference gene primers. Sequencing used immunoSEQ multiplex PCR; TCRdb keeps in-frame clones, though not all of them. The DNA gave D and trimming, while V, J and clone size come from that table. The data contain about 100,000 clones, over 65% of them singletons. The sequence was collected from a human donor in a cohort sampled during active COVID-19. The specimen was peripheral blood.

CDR3 residues: CASSLPGQGTEAFF. Written as DNA, the CDR3 is TGTGCCAGTAGCCTCCCGGGCCAGGGGACTGAAGCTTTCTTT. V and J are TRBV19 and TRBJ1-1; D perhaps matches TRBD1 (6 bases). The CDR3 spans 14 residues. Germline V gives CDR1 LNHDA, CDR2 SQIVND (reference sequence). V was clipped by 6 bases and J by 5 bases, with 16 bases between them.